Sequencing of this TCR beta chain was carried out in a study of human T cells and chemical hapten exposure. Study-wide context: The variation in per-sample TCR yields arose mainly from small differences in pooled library volumes.

Time point meaning: healthy volunteer bleed at 6 weeks. Before extraction, the whole blood was not fractionated, and total RNA was taken from it. This clonotype has a count of ten or more. The CDR3 totals 11 residues. Trimming removed 2 bases from V and 8 bases from J, with 6 bases in between. TCRdb called the RACE reads again in MiXCR, with one record for every CDR3 protein. The sample lists 65,000 to 95,000 distinct CDR3 sequences; 7% to 9.5% were seen once. Sequencing used whole blood. The V gene is TRBV12-3 or TRBV12-4, the J gene TRBJ1-1; a weak D match, TRBD1 (5 bases). This receptor was identified in a female donor in good health. Some clones in this sample may be carry-over from other donors' samples. Here the CDR3 DNA reads TGTGCCAGCAGTTTACCAGGGGAAGCTTTCTTT. Its protein is CASSLPGEAFF.